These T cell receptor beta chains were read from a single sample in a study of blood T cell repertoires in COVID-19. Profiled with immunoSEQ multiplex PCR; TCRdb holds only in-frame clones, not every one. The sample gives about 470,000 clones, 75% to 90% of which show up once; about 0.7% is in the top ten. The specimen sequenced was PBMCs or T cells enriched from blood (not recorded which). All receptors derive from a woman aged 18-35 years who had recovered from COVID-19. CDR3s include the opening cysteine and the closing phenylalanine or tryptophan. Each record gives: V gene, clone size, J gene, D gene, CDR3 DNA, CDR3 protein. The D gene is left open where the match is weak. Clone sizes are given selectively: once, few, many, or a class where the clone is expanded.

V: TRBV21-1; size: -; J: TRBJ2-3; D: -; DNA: TGTGCCAGCAGCAAAGGCCCGGGGGCAGATACGCAGTATTTT; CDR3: CASSKGPGADTQYF
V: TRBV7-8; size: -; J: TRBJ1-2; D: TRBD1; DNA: TGTGCCAGCAGCCCTCGAACAGGGGGGATCTATGGCTACACCTTC; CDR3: CASSPRTGGIYGYTF
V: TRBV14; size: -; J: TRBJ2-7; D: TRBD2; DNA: TGTGCCAGCAGCCAAGGAATGGGCAGGGACTATTACGAGCAGTACTTC; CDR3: CASSQGMGRDYYEQYF
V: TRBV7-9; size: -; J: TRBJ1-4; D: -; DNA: TGTGCCAGCAGCTCGGGTGCAACTAATGAAAAACTGTTTTTT; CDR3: CASSSGATNEKLFF
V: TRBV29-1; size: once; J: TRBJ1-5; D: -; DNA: TGCAGCGTGCACGGTGACAATCAGCCCCAGCATTTT; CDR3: CSVHGDNQPQHF
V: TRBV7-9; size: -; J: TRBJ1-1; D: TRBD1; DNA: TGTGCCAGCAGCTTAACGGGACAGGGGGCTGAAGCTTTCTTT; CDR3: CASSLTGQGAEAFF
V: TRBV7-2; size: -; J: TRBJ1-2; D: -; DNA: TGTGCCAGCAGCTTAGGCGGGTACTCAGCTAACTATGGCTACACCTTC; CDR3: CASSLGGYSANYGYTF
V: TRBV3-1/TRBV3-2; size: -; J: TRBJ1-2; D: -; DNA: TGTGCCAGCAGCCCATCTGCGGCGGCTGCCTTTAACTATGGCTACACCTTC; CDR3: CASSPSAAAAFNYGYTF
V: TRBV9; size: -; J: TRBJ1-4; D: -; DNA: TGTGCCAGCAGCTCAACAGGGAGTGAAAAACTGTTTTTT; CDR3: CASSSTGSEKLFF
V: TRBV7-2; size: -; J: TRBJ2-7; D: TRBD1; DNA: TGTGCCAGCAGCTCTTCGGACAGGGGTAATCTTTACGAGCAGTACTTC; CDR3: CASSSSDRGNLYEQYF